The rows below give T cell receptor beta chains drawn from one sample of a study of blood T cells in healthy people across ages. TCRdb re-called the 5' RACE reads through MiXCR, storing one row per CDR3 protein. The sample shows around 1,000,000 distinct CDR3 sequences, less than 45% of them seen only once. The source material was blood. All receptors derive from a man between 18 and 29 years old in good health. The CDR3 runs from the conserved cysteine through the conserved F or W. The D gene is left open where the match is weak. Rows may omit the clone size; those that give it use once, few, many or a size class.

V: TRBV7-6
J: TRBJ2-1
D: -
size: -
CDR3: CASSLGQGVSYNEQFF
DNA: TGTGCCAGCAGCTTAGGTCAAGGGGTCTCATACAATGAGCAGTTCTTC

V: TRBV6-2/TRBV6-3
J: TRBJ1-1
D: -
size: -
CDR3: CASSYGGFGLDRLYTEAFF
DNA: TGTGCCAGCAGTTATGGAGGATTCGGTTTAGACAGGTTGTACACTGAAGCTTTCTTT

V: TRBV20-1
J: TRBJ2-5
D: -
size: -
CDR3: CSASGSGRETQYF
DNA: TGCAGTGCTAGCGGGTCAGGCCGTGAGACCCAGTACTTC

V: TRBV12-3/TRBV12-4
J: TRBJ2-2
D: TRBD2
size: -
CDR3: CAGGLAFPGELFF
DNA: TGTGCCGGGGGACTAGCGTTCCCCGGGGAGCTGTTTTTT

V: TRBV4-3
J: TRBJ1-2
D: -
size: few
CDR3: CVSSQDWATYGYTF
DNA: TGCGTCAGCAGCCAAGATTGGGCTACCTATGGCTACACCTTC

V: TRBV7-9
J: TRBJ1-6
D: -
size: few
CDR3: CASSFHNSPLHF
DNA: TGTGCCAGCAGCTTCCATAATTCACCCCTCCACTTT

V: TRBV12-3/TRBV12-4
J: TRBJ2-7
D: TRBD1
size: -
CDR3: CASSPHPQGGNEQYF
DNA: TGTGCCAGCAGTCCCCATCCACAGGGGGGAAACGAGCAGTACTTC

V: TRBV25-1
J: TRBJ1-5
D: -
size: -
CDR3: CASSELEGQPQHF
DNA: TGTGCCAGCAGTGAATTAGAGGGTCAGCCCCAGCATTTT

V: TRBV6-5
J: TRBJ1-5
D: -
size: once
CDR3: CASSYIGASQPQHF
DNA: TGTGCCAGCAGTTATATAGGGGCCAGTCAGCCCCAGCATTTT

V: TRBV4-1
J: TRBJ2-7
D: TRBD2
size: -
CDR3: CASSQASGNYEQYF
DNA: TGCGCCAGCAGCCAGGCTAGCGGAAACTACGAGCAGTACTTC

V: TRBV10-3
J: TRBJ2-7
D: -
size: few
CDR3: CAISAGGSEQYF
DNA: TGTGCCATCAGTGCTGGGGGATCCGAGCAGTACTTC

V: TRBV29-1
J: TRBJ2-2
D: -
size: -
CDR3: CSVTPSVAGVTGELFF
DNA: TGCAGCGTTACCCCCTCCGTAGCAGGGGTTACCGGGGAGCTGTTTTTT

V: TRBV20-1
J: TRBJ2-1
D: -
size: -
CDR3: CSAGEGVRETQFF
DNA: TGCAGTGCTGGGGAGGGGGTGAGAGAGACCCAGTTCTTC

V: TRBV9
J: TRBJ1-1
D: -
size: once
CDR3: CASSVERGTPNEAFF
DNA: TGTGCCAGCAGCGTAGAGCGGGGAACTCCTAATGAAGCTTTCTTT

V: TRBV5-6
J: TRBJ2-7
D: TRBD1
size: -
CDR3: CASSLLDRGNNEQYF
DNA: TGTGCCAGCAGCTTGTTGGACAGGGGTAATAATGAGCAGTACTTC

V: TRBV15
J: TRBJ2-2
D: -
size: -
CDR3: CATSRGPANTGELFF
DNA: TGTGCCACCAGCAGAGGTCCGGCCAACACCGGGGAGCTGTTTTTT

V: TRBV5-1
J: TRBJ1-1
D: -
size: -
CDR3: CASSLSLQGFTEAFF
DNA: TGCGCCAGCAGCTTGTCTCTCCAGGGTTTTACTGAAGCTTTCTTT

V: TRBV5-1
J: TRBJ2-3
D: -
size: -
CDR3: CASSFEGTPTDTQYF
DNA: TGCGCCAGCAGCTTTGAAGGGACCCCCACAGATACGCAGTATTTT

V: TRBV12-3/TRBV12-4
J: TRBJ2-5
D: -
size: -
CDR3: CACSFRGDETQYF
DNA: TGTGCCTGCAGTTTTAGAGGGGACGAGACCCAGTACTTC

V: TRBV2
J: TRBJ1-4
D: -
size: -
CDR3: CASSMGLEKLFF
DNA: TGTGCCAGCAGTATGGGCCTTGAAAAACTGTTTTTT

V: TRBV12-3/TRBV12-4
J: TRBJ1-1
D: -
size: -
CDR3: CASSSWVNTEAFF
DNA: TGTGCCAGCAGCTCCTGGGTGAACACTGAAGCTTTCTTT

V: TRBV12-3/TRBV12-4
J: TRBJ2-4
D: -
size: -
CDR3: CASSLGGALAKNIQYF
DNA: TGTGCCAGCAGTTTAGGAGGAGCGCTAGCCAAAAACATTCAGTACTTC

V: TRBV6-5
J: TRBJ1-1
D: -
size: many
CDR3: CASVRHTEAFF
DNA: TGTGCCAGCGTGCGTCACACTGAAGCTTTCTTT

V: TRBV29-1
J: TRBJ2-1
D: -
size: few
CDR3: CSVARQGPEAYNEQFF
DNA: TGCAGCGTTGCCCGTCAGGGCCCCGAGGCTTACAATGAGCAGTTCTTC

V: TRBV14
J: TRBJ2-7
D: -
size: few
CDR3: CASSQHAGYEQYF
DNA: TGTGCCAGCAGCCAACATGCTGGGTACGAGCAGTACTTC

V: TRBV7-9
J: TRBJ1-5
D: -
size: -
CDR3: CASSPETVVFSNQPQHF
DNA: TGTGCCAGCAGCCCCGAGACGGTGGTATTTAGCAATCAGCCCCAGCATTTT

V: TRBV7-2
J: TRBJ2-7
D: -
size: once
CDR3: CASSARQTGPYEQYF
DNA: TGTGCCAGCAGCGCCCGCCAGACAGGACCCTACGAGCAGTACTTC

V: TRBV9
J: TRBJ2-6
D: TRBD1
size: -
CDR3: CASSPFGDRPGANVLTF
DNA: TGTGCCAGCAGCCCTTTCGGGGACAGGCCTGGGGCCAACGTCCTGACTTTC

V: TRBV20-1
J: TRBJ2-7
D: -
size: -
CDR3: CSARDQQDYEQYF
DNA: TGCAGTGCTAGAGATCAGCAGGACTACGAGCAGTACTTC

V: TRBV7-2
J: TRBJ2-5
D: TRBD2
size: few
CDR3: CASSLAGGGEETQYF
DNA: TGTGCCAGCAGCTTAGCAGGCGGGGGGGAAGAGACCCAGTACTTC

V: TRBV10-3
J: TRBJ1-6
D: -
size: few
CDR3: CAISLGNIGYSPLHF
DNA: TGTGCCATCAGCTTAGGGAATATCGGGTATTCACCCCTCCACTTT

V: TRBV5-1
J: TRBJ2-1
D: -
size: few
CDR3: CASSYSIDSYNEQFF
DNA: TGCGCCAGCAGCTATTCCATCGACAGTTACAATGAGCAGTTCTTC

V: TRBV4-3
J: TRBJ2-1
D: TRBD1
size: many
CDR3: CASSLAQGTEYNEQFF
DNA: TGCGCCAGCAGCCTTGCGCAAGGGACAGAGTACAATGAGCAGTTCTTC

V: TRBV24-1
J: TRBJ2-3
D: -
size: -
CDR3: CATSDPTPPQSNTQYF
DNA: TGTGCTACCAGTGACCCGACACCCCCGCAGTCCAATACGCAGTATTTT

V: TRBV20-1
J: TRBJ2-7
D: -
size: -
CDR3: CSASFRYEQYF
DNA: TGCAGTGCTAGTTTCCGCTACGAGCAGTACTTC

V: TRBV7-9
J: TRBJ2-7
D: -
size: -
CDR3: CVSTSTGLNSYEQYF
DNA: TGTGTCAGCACCTCGACAGGTCTGAACTCCTACGAGCAGTACTTC

V: TRBV30
J: TRBJ1-2
D: -
size: -
CDR3: CASTRGPSGGYTF
DNA: TGTGCCTCAACAAGGGGTCCGTCGGGTGGCTACACCTTC

V: TRBV5-1
J: TRBJ1-1
D: TRBD1
size: -
CDR3: CASSGTEFTEAFF
DNA: TGCGCCAGCAGCGGGACAGAATTCACTGAAGCTTTCTTT

V: TRBV9
J: TRBJ1-2
D: -
size: few
CDR3: CASSVGPEIYGYTF
DNA: TGTGCCAGCAGCGTAGGCCCGGAAATCTATGGCTACACCTTC

V: TRBV4-2
J: TRBJ1-6
D: TRBD1
size: -
CDR3: CASSQEDRDSSPLHF
DNA: TGTGCCAGCAGCCAAGAAGACAGGGATAGTTCACCCCTCCACTTT

V: TRBV7-9
J: TRBJ2-7
D: -
size: -
CDR3: CASSFDVRVGGYEQYF
DNA: TGTGCCAGCAGCTTCGACGTGAGGGTGGGGGGATACGAGCAGTACTTC